The clone carrying this T cell receptor (beta chain) was recorded a few times. Assay used: immunoSEQ multiplex PCR; TCRdb lists only in-frame clones, some missing. The sample has over 55,000 clones; around nine tenths are singletons. With 8 bases clipped from V and 6 bases from J, the junction kept 9 bases outside the gene matches. Germline-derived CDR1 and CDR2 are SEHNR and FQNEAQ (reference sequence). The CDR3 is 14 residues long. The data derive from a study of technical replicates of blood from several donors. Sequenced material: PBMCs. This chain joins TRBV7-9 and TRBJ2-3, with TRBD1 identical over 9 bases. This clonotype was obtained from a human donor in good health. Some clones in this sample may be carry-over from other donors' samples. CDR3 sequence (DNA): TGTGCCAGCCACGGGACAGGGCCCGAGGATACGCAGTATTTT. Translating it yields CASHGTGPEDTQYF.